This T cell receptor beta chain was observed in a study of blood T cell repertoires in COVID-19. Seattle patients were enrolled while actively infected and followed longitudinally. The CDR3 has 16 amino acids. The germline V gene has CDR1 SGDLS and CDR2 YYNGEE. With 3 bases clipped from V and 3 bases from J, the junction kept 11 bases outside the gene matches. The protocol was immunoSEQ multiplex PCR, while the TCRdb copy is restricted to in-frame clones and leaves out a portion. The profile shows roughly 29,000 clones, roughly 88% of them singletons. This clonotype was sampled from a woman of 80 years or more with COVID-19, enrolled during active disease. The sample consisted of peripheral blood. This chain connects TRBV9 to TRBJ2-7; TRBD1 aligns across 8 bases. The CDR3 DNA sequence: TGTGCCAGCAGCGCAGGGGGCCCCGGGGACAGCTACGAGCAGTACTTC. It codes for CASSAGGPGDSYEQYF.